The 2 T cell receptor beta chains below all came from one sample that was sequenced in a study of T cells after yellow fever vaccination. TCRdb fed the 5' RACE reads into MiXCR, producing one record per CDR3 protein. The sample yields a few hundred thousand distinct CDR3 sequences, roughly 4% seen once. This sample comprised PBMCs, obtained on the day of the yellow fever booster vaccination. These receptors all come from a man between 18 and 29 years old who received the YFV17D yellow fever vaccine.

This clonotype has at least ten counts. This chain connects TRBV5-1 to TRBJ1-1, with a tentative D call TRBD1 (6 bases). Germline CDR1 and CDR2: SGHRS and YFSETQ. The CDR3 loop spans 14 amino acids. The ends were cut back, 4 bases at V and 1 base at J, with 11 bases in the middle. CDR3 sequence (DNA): TGCGCCAGCAGCGTGGACAGATCGAACACTGAAGCTTTCTTT. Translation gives CASSVDRSNTEAFF.

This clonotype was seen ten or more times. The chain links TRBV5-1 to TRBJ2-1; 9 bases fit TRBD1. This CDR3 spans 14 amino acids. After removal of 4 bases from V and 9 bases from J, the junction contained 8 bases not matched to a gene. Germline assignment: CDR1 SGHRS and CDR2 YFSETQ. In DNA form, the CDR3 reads TGCGCCAGCAGCCCAGGGACAGGGCCGGGTGAGCAGTTCTTC. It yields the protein CASSPGTGPGEQFF.